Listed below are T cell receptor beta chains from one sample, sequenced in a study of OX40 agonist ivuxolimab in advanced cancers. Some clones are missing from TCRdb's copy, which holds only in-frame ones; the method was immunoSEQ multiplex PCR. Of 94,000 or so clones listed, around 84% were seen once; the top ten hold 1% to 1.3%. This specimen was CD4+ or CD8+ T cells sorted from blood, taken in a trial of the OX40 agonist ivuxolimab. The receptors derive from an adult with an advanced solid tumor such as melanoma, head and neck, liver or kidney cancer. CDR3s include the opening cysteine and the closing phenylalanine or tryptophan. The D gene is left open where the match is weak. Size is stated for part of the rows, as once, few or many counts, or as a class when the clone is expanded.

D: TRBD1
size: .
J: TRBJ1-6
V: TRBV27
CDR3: CASSLSAGGSYNSPLHF
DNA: TGTGCCAGCAGTTTATCTGCAGGGGGCTCCTATAATTCACCCCTCCACTTT

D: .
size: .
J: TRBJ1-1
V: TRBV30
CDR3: CAWSLTGYYTEAFF
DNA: TGTGCCTGGAGTCTTACAGGGTATTACACTGAAGCTTTCTTT

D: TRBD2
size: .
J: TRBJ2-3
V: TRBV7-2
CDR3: CASSTGLADGDTQYF
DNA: TGTGCCAGCAGCACCGGACTAGCGGATGGGGATACGCAGTATTTT

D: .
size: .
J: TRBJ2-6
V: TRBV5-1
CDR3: CASSLARDPGANVLTF
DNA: TGCGCCAGCAGCTTGGCCCGGGACCCTGGGGCCAACGTCCTGACTTTC

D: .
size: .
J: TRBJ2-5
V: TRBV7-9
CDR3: CASSLEWGQETQYF
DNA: TGTGCCAGCAGCTTAGAGTGGGGCCAAGAGACCCAGTACTTC

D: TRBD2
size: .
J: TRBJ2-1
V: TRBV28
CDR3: CASSRQLGGGWNEQFF
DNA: TGTGCCAGCAGTCGTCAACTAGGCGGGGGGTGGAATGAGCAGTTCTTC

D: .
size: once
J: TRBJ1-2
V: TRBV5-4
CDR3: CASSPADSYGYTF
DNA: TGTGCCAGCAGCCCGGCGGACAGCTATGGCTACACCTTC

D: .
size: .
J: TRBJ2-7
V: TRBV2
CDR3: CASSDNGAYEGYF
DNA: TGTGCCAGCAGTGACAACGGTGCCTACGAGGGGTACTTC

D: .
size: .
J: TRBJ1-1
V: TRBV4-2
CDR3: CASSQASPGQAVEAFF
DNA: TGTGCCAGCAGCCAAGCCTCGCCAGGTCAAGCCGTCGAAGCTTTCTTT

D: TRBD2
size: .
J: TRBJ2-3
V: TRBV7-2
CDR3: CASSNGGTTDTQYF
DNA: TGTGCCAGCAGCAACGGGGGGACCACAGATACGCAGTATTTT

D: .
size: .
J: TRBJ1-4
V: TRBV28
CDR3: CAVGPDATGNEKLFF
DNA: TGTGCAGTGGGGCCAGACGCGACGGGTAATGAAAAACTGTTTTTT

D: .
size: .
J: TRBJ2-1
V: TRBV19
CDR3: CASSTTGAGIGEQFF
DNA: TGTGCCAGTAGTACCACAGGGGCGGGGATCGGTGAGCAGTTCTTC

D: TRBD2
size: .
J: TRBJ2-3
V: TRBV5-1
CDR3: CASSLASSGGKDTQYF
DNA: TGCGCCAGCAGCTTGGCTTCTAGCGGGGGGAAAGATACGCAGTATTTT

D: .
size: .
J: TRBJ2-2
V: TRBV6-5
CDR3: CASKGASTGELFF
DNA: TGTGCCAGCAAAGGGGCAAGCACCGGGGAGCTGTTTTTT

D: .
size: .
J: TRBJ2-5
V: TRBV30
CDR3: CAGEGETQYF
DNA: TGTGCCGGTGAGGGTGAGACCCAGTACTTC

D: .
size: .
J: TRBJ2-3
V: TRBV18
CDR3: CASSRSGMGDTQYF
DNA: TGTGCCAGCTCACGCTCAGGGATGGGAGATACGCAGTATTTT

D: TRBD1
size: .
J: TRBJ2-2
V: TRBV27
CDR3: CASSFWAATGANTGELFF
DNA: TGTGCCAGCAGTTTTTGGGCTGCCACAGGGGCGAACACCGGGGAGCTGTTTTTT

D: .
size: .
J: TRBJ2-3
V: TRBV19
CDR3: CASSNWGGNTDTQYF
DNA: TGTGCCAGTAGCAATTGGGGCGGGAACACAGATACGCAGTATTTT

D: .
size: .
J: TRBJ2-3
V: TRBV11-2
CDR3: CASSPIVDTQYF
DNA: TGTGCCAGCAGCCCTATCGTAGATACGCAGTATTTT